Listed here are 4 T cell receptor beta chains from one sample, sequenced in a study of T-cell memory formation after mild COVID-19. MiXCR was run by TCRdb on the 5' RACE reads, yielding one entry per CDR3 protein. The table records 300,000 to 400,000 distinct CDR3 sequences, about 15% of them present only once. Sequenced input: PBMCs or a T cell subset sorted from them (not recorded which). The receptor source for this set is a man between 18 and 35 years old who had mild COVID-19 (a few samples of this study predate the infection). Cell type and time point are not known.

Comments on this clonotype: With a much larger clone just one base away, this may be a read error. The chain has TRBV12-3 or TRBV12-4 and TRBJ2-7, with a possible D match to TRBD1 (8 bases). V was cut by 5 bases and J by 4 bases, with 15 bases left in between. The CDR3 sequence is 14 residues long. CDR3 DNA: TGTGCCAGCAGTACCGGACAGGGAGGGTACGAGCAGTACTTC. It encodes CASSTGQGGYEQYF.

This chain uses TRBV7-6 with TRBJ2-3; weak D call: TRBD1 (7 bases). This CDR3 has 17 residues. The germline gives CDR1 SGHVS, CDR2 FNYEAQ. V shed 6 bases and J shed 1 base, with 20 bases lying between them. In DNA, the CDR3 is TGTGCCAGCAGTCCGAACAGAGGCAGGGGGGGCACAGATACGCAGTATTTT. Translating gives CASSPNRGRGGTDTQYF. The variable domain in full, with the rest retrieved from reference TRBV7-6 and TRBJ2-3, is GAGVSQSPRYKVTKRGQDVALRCDPISGHVSLYWYRQALGQGPEFLTYFNYEAQQDKSGLPNDRFSAERPEGSISTLTIQRTEQRDSAMYRCASSPNRGRGGTDTQYFGPGTRLTVL.

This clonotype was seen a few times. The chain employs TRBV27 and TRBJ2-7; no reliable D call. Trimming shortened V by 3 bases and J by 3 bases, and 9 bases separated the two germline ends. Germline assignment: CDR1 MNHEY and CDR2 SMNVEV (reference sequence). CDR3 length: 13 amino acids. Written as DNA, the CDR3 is TGTGCCAGCAGTTTTACGAGCCTCTACGAGCAGTACTTC. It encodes CASSFTSLYEQYF.

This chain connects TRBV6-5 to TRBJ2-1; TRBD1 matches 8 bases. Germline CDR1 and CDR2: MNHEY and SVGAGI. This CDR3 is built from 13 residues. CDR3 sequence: CGTTDREVNEQFF. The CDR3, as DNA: TGTGGAACGACGGACAGGGAGGTGAATGAGCAGTTCTTC.